The 15 T cell receptor beta chains below were found in one sample sequenced in a study of T-cell memory formation after mild COVID-19. TCRdb reprocessed the 5' RACE reads via MiXCR and lists one record per CDR3 protein. The sample has some 340,000 distinct CDR3 sequences; around 13% are singletons. Material for sequencing was PBMCs or a T cell subset sorted from them (not recorded which). The receptors shown here come from a young man who had mild COVID-19 (a few samples of this study predate the infection). Cell type and time point are not known.

Only a few counts were recorded for this clonotype. The V gene is TRBV12-3 or TRBV12-4, the J gene TRBJ2-5; 9 bases align to TRBD2. This CDR3 has 15 amino acids. Trimming removed 2 bases from V and 4 bases from J; junction bases left unmatched: 5. CDR3 in amino acids: CASSLLLAGIETQYF. CDR3 bases: TGTGCCAGCAGTTTACTGCTAGCGGGGATAGAGACCCAGTACTTC.

The chain joins TRBV9 to TRBJ1-1, with D uncertain. Trimming stripped 3 bases from V and 0 bases from J, with 9 bases between. Germline assignment: CDR1 SGDLS and CDR2 YYNGEE. The CDR3 sequence is 14 residues long. The DNA for the CDR3 is TGTGCCAGCAGCGGGCAATCCATGAACACTGAAGCTTTCTTT. It encodes CASSGQSMNTEAFF.

The chain joins TRBV6-1 to TRBJ1-5; D gene ambiguous. The V gene lost 5 bases and the J gene lost 3 bases, with 5 bases spanning the gap. Germline lookup yields CDR1 MNHNS and CDR2 SASEGT. The CDR3 contains 12 residues. CDR3 sequence: CASSHSNQPQHF. DNA for the CDR3: TGTGCCAGCAGTCACTCCAATCAGCCCCAGCATTTT.

This clonotype was counted only a few times. The rearrangement joins TRBV5-5 to TRBJ1-6, with D uncertain. The CDR3 contains 16 residues. CDR1 and CDR2 from the germline V gene are SGHKS and YYEKEE (reference sequence). V dropped 4 bases and J dropped 5 bases, with 16 bases sitting between them. This CDR3 reads CASSHYLIGNNSPLHF. In DNA form, the CDR3 reads TGTGCCAGCAGCCACTACCTTATAGGGAATAATTCACCCCTCCACTTT.

There are many counts of this clonotype. J is TRBJ2-5 and V is TRBV6-5; tentative D call: TRBD2 (5 bases). The V gene lost 6 bases and the J gene lost 3 bases, with 8 bases spanning the gap. Germline assignment: CDR1 MNHEY and CDR2 SVGAGI. The CDR3 loop spans 12 amino acids. CDR3 amino acids: CASRVGEETQYF. The CDR3 DNA follows: TGTGCCAGCAGGGTGGGAGAAGAGACCCAGTACTTC.

The J gene is TRBJ1-2, the V gene TRBV20-1; 12 bases map to TRBD1. CDR1 is DFQATT, CDR2 SNEGSKA, per germline (reference sequence). CDR3 size: 16 residues. V was clipped by 6 bases and J by 8 bases; unmatched bases: 16. The CDR3 DNA is TGCAGTGCCTTTGGGGACAGGGGGCGTTGGGTGTTAGGCTACACCTTC. Amino acid sequence: CSAFGDRGRWVLGYTF.

The rearrangement uses TRBV5-1 and TRBJ2-1; D is unclear. The CDR3 spans 14 residues. Germline V gives CDR1 SGHRS, CDR2 YFSETQ. V lost 6 bases and J lost 0, with 10 bases in between. This CDR3 reads CASTGSSSYNEQFF. CDR3 coding DNA: TGCGCCAGCACAGGAAGTAGCTCCTACAATGAGCAGTTCTTC. Together with reference TRBV5-1 and TRBJ2-1, the CDR3 gives the full variable domain: KAGVTQTPRYLIKTRGQQVTLSCSPISGHRSVSWYQQTPGQGLQFLFEYFSETQRNKGNFPGRFSGRQFSNSRSEMNVSTLELGDSALYLCASTGSSSYNEQFFGPGTRLTVL.

The CDR3 region has the DNA TGTGCCAGCTCACAGGGAGCAGATCAGCCCCAGCATTTT. Its translation is CASSQGADQPQHF. This chain uses TRBV18 with TRBJ1-5; no definite D call. V shed 4 bases and J shed 5 bases, with 9 bases lying between them. Germline CDR1 is KGHSH and CDR2 is LQKENI. There are 13 residues in the CDR3.

The J gene is TRBJ2-1, the V gene TRBV7-9, with 10 bases identical to TRBD2. The CDR3 runs 16 residues. V was clipped by 3 bases and J by 2 bases; unmatched bases: 4. From germline, CDR1 is SEHNR and CDR2 FQNEAQ (reference sequence). DNA of the CDR3: TGTGCCAGCAGCTTCCTAGCGGGGGTGACCTACAATGAGCAGTTCTTC. Translation: CASSFLAGVTYNEQFF. Complete variable domain (other parts from reference TRBV7-9 and TRBJ2-1): DTGVSQNPRHKITKRGQNVTFRCDPISEHNRLYWYRQTLGQGPEFLTYFQNEAQLEKSRLLSDRFSAERPKGSFSTLEIQRTEQGDSAMYLCASSFLAGVTYNEQFFGPGTRLTVL.

Points on this clonotype: A junction end diverges from the germline sequence, so it may reflect a read error. The chain is built from TRBV7-2 and TRBJ1-3; TRBD1 is a possible D gene (5 bases). The CDR3 has 14 amino acids. Germline values: CDR1 SGHTA, CDR2 FQGNSA. CDR3 sequence: CASSFTGDGNIIYF. CDR3 bases: TGTGCCAGCAGCTTTACAGGAGACGGAAACATCATATATTTT.

The rearrangement links TRBV29-1 to TRBJ2-1; unclear D gene. Per the germline V gene, CDR1 is SQVTM and CDR2 is ANQGSEA. This CDR3 comprises 15 residues. V was clipped by 3 bases and J by 1 base, with 13 bases between them. The chain's CDR3 is CSVEARRRSYNEQFF. The CDR3, as DNA: TGCAGCGTTGAGGCGCGGCGGCGGTCCTACAATGAGCAGTTCTTC.

This chain joins TRBV5-1 and TRBJ1-1; no clear D gene. The CDR3 runs 12 residues. Trimming removed 0 bases from V and 5 bases from J, with 5 bases in between. The V gene's germline CDR1 is SGHRS and CDR2 YFSETQ. In nucleotides, the CDR3 is TGCGCCAGCAGCTTGGAGGAGACTGAAGCTTTCTTT. As protein: CASSLEETEAFF.

The chain combines TRBV12-3 or TRBV12-4 with TRBJ1-5, with unresolved D. The CDR3 totals 14 residues. V was shortened by 3 bases and J by 2 bases, with 8 bases between the two germline ends. The CDR3 loop is CASSLGLGNQPQHF. CDR3 nucleotides: TGTGCCAGCAGTTTGGGTTTGGGCAATCAGCCCCAGCATTTT.

The sample holds a few counts of this clonotype. The chain carries TRBV7-2 and TRBJ2-3, with D unresolved. CDR1 SGHTA and CDR2 FQGNSA come from the germline V gene. Trimming shortened V by 5 bases and J by 7 bases, and 10 bases separated the two germline ends. The CDR3 covers 12 residues. The CDR3 DNA is TGTGCCAGCAGCGTGGTGGAGAATACGCAGTATTTT. This codes for CASSVVENTQYF.

The chain joins TRBV2 to TRBJ1-1; 7 nucleotides agree with TRBD1. This CDR3 comprises 13 residues. Trimming at V came to 8 bases and at J to 4 bases, leaving 7 bases not matched to a gene. Germline CDR1 reads SNHLY; CDR2 reads FYNNEI. CDR3 residues: CASSSGGPTEAFF. The DNA of the CDR3 is TGTGCCAGCTCCTCAGGGGGGCCCACTGAAGCTTTCTTT.